Shown below are 8 T cell receptor beta chains from a single sample sequenced in a study of blood T cells in healthy people across ages. A second PCR of 7 to 11 cycles used a sample-barcoded 5' primer and a J-beta primer mix. A single record per CDR3 protein comes from TCRdb applying MiXCR to the 5' RACE reads. This table has about 590,000 distinct CDR3 sequences, around 31% appearing once. The source material was blood. The receptors originated from a woman of 80 years or more in good health.

Ten or more counts support this clonotype. The V gene is TRBV12-3 or TRBV12-4, the J gene TRBJ1-2; D unclear. V shed 7 bases and J shed 2 bases, with 17 bases lying between them. The CDR3 runs to 15 residues. DNA of the CDR3: TGTGCCAGCAACGTACTGACATGGCGGAACTATGGCTACACCTTC. Protein sequence: CASNVLTWRNYGYTF.

This clonotype occurred a few times. V gene TRBV18 combines with J gene TRBJ2-5, with 9 bases lining up with TRBD1. Looked up from germline, CDR1 is KGHSH and CDR2 is LQKENI. V shed 3 bases and J 4 bases; nucleotides not matched to a gene: 6. This CDR3 has 15 residues. The CDR3 region is CASSPRTGDRETQYF. The CDR3 nucleotides read TGTGCCAGCTCACCCCGGACAGGGGATCGAGAGACCCAGTACTTC.

In this sample, this clonotype turned up many times. The chain has TRBV4-2 and TRBJ2-3, with 7 nucleotides matching TRBD2. CDR3 length: 14 amino acids. After removal of 1 base from V and 2 bases from J, the junction contained 0 bases not matched to a gene. Germline V gene sequence: CDR1 LGHNA, CDR2 YNFKEQ. CDR3 in DNA: TGTGCCAGCAGCCAAGGACTAGCCACAGATACGCAGTATTTT. This sequence encodes CASSQGLATDTQYF.

This clonotype appeared once. The J gene is TRBJ2-7, the V gene TRBV20-1; D perhaps matches TRBD1 (6 bases). Germline CDR1 is DFQATT and CDR2 is SNEGSKA (reference sequence). V was trimmed by 6 bases and J by 4 bases, leaving 19 bases between them. This CDR3 is built from 14 residues. This CDR3 is CSALGQPPPYEQYF. The CDR3 nucleotides read TGCAGTGCCCTCGGACAGCCCCCACCTTACGAGCAGTACTTC.

This clonotype appeared many times. The V gene is TRBV29-1, the J gene TRBJ1-2; possibly TRBD1 for D (5 bases). The ends were cut back, 6 bases at V and 2 bases at J, with 13 bases in the middle. CDR3 length: 13 amino acids. Germline CDR1 and CDR2: SQVTM and ANQGSEA. CDR3 sequence reads: CSVGDGRNYGYTF. Here the CDR3 DNA reads TGCAGCGTGGGGGACGGACGGAACTATGGCTACACCTTC.

This clonotype was recorded many times. The chain uses TRBV29-1 and TRBJ2-7; tentatively, D is TRBD1 or TRBD2 (5 bases each). Germline CDR1 and CDR2: SQVTM and ANQGSEA. V was shortened by 4 bases and J by 0 bases, with 7 bases between the two germline ends. CDR3 size: 12 residues. CDR3 bases: TGCAGCGTTGGGGACGGCTCCTACGAGCAGTACTTC. Amino acid sequence: CSVGDGSYEQYF.

Worth noting for this clonotype: A much larger clone lies a single base off, so this may be a read error. This chain links TRBV4-2 with TRBJ2-1; 7 nucleotides align to TRBD2. The J call may be wrong; the DNA end is better matched by TRBJ2-7. The CDR3 is 18 amino acids. Germline V gene data show CDR1 as LGHNA and CDR2 as YNFKEQ. CDR3 protein: CASSQLPDAGAYYNEQYF. The CDR3 bases are TGTGCCAGCAGCCAACTCCCTGATGCGGGAGCCTATTACAATGAGCAGTACTTC.

This clonotype has ten or more counts. The J gene is TRBJ2-3, the V gene TRBV18; D unclear. The V end was cut by 3 bases, the J end by 2 bases, with 6 bases between. The length of the CDR3 is 13 residues. Germline-derived CDR1 and CDR2 are KGHSH and LQKENI. The CDR3 protein is CASSPENTDTQYF. In nucleotides, the CDR3 is TGTGCCAGCTCACCGGAAAACACAGATACGCAGTATTTT.